One sample yielded the 27 T cell receptor beta chains listed below, sequenced in a study of OX40 agonist ivuxolimab in advanced cancers. This table comes from immunoSEQ multiplex PCR, and its TCRdb copy is limited to in-frame clones, with some not included. The table records some 10,000 clones, about 90% of them present only once. The specimen comprised CD4+ or CD8+ T cells sorted from blood, sampled in a trial of the OX40 agonist ivuxolimab. Source of these receptors: an adult with an advanced solid tumor such as melanoma, head and neck, liver or kidney cancer.

This clone was detected only once. CDR3 residues: CASSIQGTDNEKLFF. Here the CDR3 DNA reads TGTGCCAGCAGCATACAAGGGACAGATAATGAAAAACTGTTTTTT. The rearrangement joins TRBV21-1 to TRBJ1-4; the table gives TRBD1 as D, unverified against the DNA. TRBV21-1 is classified as a pseudogene. The CDR3 is 15 residues long.

The chain carries TRBV29-1 and TRBJ2-7, with 7 bases aligning to TRBD1. V dropped 6 bases and J dropped 0; count of bases not matched to a gene: 5. Per germline, CDR1 SQVTM and CDR2 ANQGSEA. The CDR3 loop spans 13 amino acids. Here the CDR3 reads CSVAGTDSYEQYF. Here the CDR3 DNA reads TGCAGCGTCGCCGGGACAGACTCCTACGAGCAGTACTTC.

The chain has TRBV9 and TRBJ2-5, with 7 bases lining up with TRBD2. CDR3 length equals 17 residues. The V and J ends lost 4 bases and 5 bases, in that order; junction bases with no gene match: 17. CDR1 is SGDLS, CDR2 YYNGEE, per germline. In DNA, the CDR3 is TGTGCCAGCAGCCCCCGGGTAGGCGGGGGTTTTGGGGAGACCCAGTACTTC. Translation gives CASSPRVGGGFGETQYF. Supplemented by reference TRBV9 and TRBJ2-5, the full variable domain reads DSGVTQTPKHLITATGQRVTLRCSPRSGDLSVYWYQQSLDQGLQFLIQYYNGEERAKGNILERFSAQQFPDLHSELNLSSLELGDSALYFCASSPRVGGGFGETQYFGPGTRLLVL.

The rearrangement uses TRBV2 and TRBJ2-7; D is undetermined. Between the trimmed V and J ends, which lost 2 bases and 1 base, there was a span of 9 bases. This CDR3 comprises 14 residues. CDR1 is SNHLY and CDR2 is FYNNEI in the germline V gene. CDR3 protein: CASSEQRQSYEQYF. The CDR3 coding sequence is TGTGCCAGCAGTGAACAGAGGCAGTCCTACGAGCAGTACTTC.

This chain joins TRBV13 and TRBJ1-4; D remains ambiguous. Trimming shortened V by 2 bases and J by 4 bases, and 11 bases separated the two germline ends. Germline V gene sequence: CDR1 PRHDT, CDR2 FYEKMQ (reference sequence). The CDR3 has 15 amino acids. The CDR3 protein is CASSLRQLINEKLFF. CDR3 bases: TGTGCCAGCAGCTTAAGGCAGCTAATTAATGAAAAACTGTTTTTT.

V and J are TRBV7-9 and TRBJ1-4, with 7 bases aligning to TRBD1. The CDR3 consists of 14 residues. After removal of 4 bases from V and 6 bases from J, the junction contained 5 bases not matched to a gene. In germline, CDR1 is SEHNR, CDR2 FQNEAQ (reference sequence). DNA for the CDR3: TGTGCCAGCAGCTACGACAGGGAATATGAAAAACTGTTTTTT. Translation gives CASSYDREYEKLFF.

This sequence joins TRBV6-6 and TRBJ1-2; D is uncertain. This CDR3 has 14 amino acids. Trimming stripped 1 base from V and 6 bases from J, with 12 bases between. CDR1 is MNHNY, CDR2 SVGAGI, per germline (reference sequence). The CDR3 loop is CASSYFRGEDGYTF. CDR3 sequence (DNA): TGTGCCAGCAGTTACTTTCGGGGAGAGGATGGCTACACCTTC.

This clone is medium-sized (0.01 to 0.1%) by share. This chain uses TRBV2 with TRBJ2-7; the D gene is possibly TRBD2 (5 bases). The CDR3 runs to 15 residues. V lost 7 bases to trimming and J lost 7 bases, with 23 bases between them. Germline CDR1 reads SNHLY; CDR2 reads FYNNEI. The CDR3: CASTEGKVAPGEQYF. CDR3 nucleotides: TGTGCCAGCACCGAGGGTAAAGTGGCCCCTGGGGAGCAGTACTTC.

V and J are TRBV2 and TRBJ2-7; perhaps D is TRBD1 or TRBD2 (5 bases each). Germline assignment: CDR1 SNHLY and CDR2 FYNNEI. V was cut by 3 bases and J by 3 bases, with 15 bases left in between. CDR3 size: 15 residues. The CDR3: CASSDVPGSFYEQYF. The DNA for the CDR3 is TGTGCCAGCAGTGATGTACCAGGGAGTTTCTACGAGCAGTACTTC. The complete variable domain, with remaining parts taken from reference TRBV2 and TRBJ2-7, reads EPEVTQTPSHQVTQMGQEVILRCVPISNHLYFYWYRQILGQKVEFLVSFYNNEISEKSEIFDDQFSVERPDGSNFTLKIRSTKLEDSAMYFCASSDVPGSFYEQYFGPGTRLTVT.

The chain carries TRBV7-8 and TRBJ2-7, with D perhaps matching TRBD1 or TRBD2 (5 bases each). CDR1 SGHVS and CDR2 FQNEAQ come from the germline V gene. V dropped 4 bases and J dropped 4 bases, with 11 bases sitting between them. This CDR3 has 13 amino acids. This chain's CDR3 is CASSSRDAYEQYF. CDR3 bases: TGTGCCAGCAGCTCCCGGGACGCATACGAGCAGTACTTC.

The CDR3 DNA reads as TGTGCCAGCGGAACGGGGTCCGGTTCACCCCTCCACTTT. This codes for CASGTGSGSPLHF. This rearrangement joins TRBV2 to TRBJ1-6, with unresolved D. Germline V lookup: CDR1 SNHLY, CDR2 FYNNEI. The germline V and J ends were trimmed by 8 bases and 9 bases, with 14 bases remaining between them. The CDR3 is 13 residues long.

The chain recombines TRBV14 with TRBJ2-7; D unclear. This CDR3 is 14 amino acids long. The V end lost 0 bases, the J end lost 0 bases, and 6 bases lay between the germline ends. Germline V gene data show CDR1 as SGHDN and CDR2 as FVKESK. The DNA of the CDR3 is TGTGCCAGCAGCCAAGACTCGAACTCCTACGAGCAGTACTTC. It specifies CASSQDSNSYEQYF.

V usage is TRBV27 and J usage is TRBJ2-7; tentatively, D is TRBD2 (6 bases). With 5 bases removed from V and 2 bases from J, the gap between germline ends came to 10 bases. The germline V gene encodes CDR1 MNHEY and CDR2 SMNVEV (reference sequence). The CDR3 length is 13 residues. The CDR3, as DNA: TGTGCCAGCAGTCCTGGAGGGCCCTACGAGCAGTACTTC. Translated, it gives CASSPGGPYEQYF.

The rearrangement uses TRBV16 and TRBJ1-2; tentative D call: TRBD1 (5 bases). V was clipped by 2 bases and J by 2 bases, with 18 bases between them. Germline V gives CDR1 KGHSY, CDR2 FQNENV. The CDR3 is 17 residues long. DNA of the CDR3: TGTGCCAGCAGCCAACGGGGGACGGGGGTTCGGAACTATGGCTACACCTTC. As protein: CASSQRGTGVRNYGYTF.

The genes are TRBV7-9 and TRBJ2-1; TRBD2 matches at 7 bases. The CDR3 is 14 residues long. The germline V gene has CDR1 SEHNR and CDR2 FQNEAQ (reference sequence). Trimming removed 2 bases from V and 9 bases from J; junction bases left unmatched: 7. CDR3 coding DNA: TGTGCCAGCAGCTTACCGGGACTAATCGCTGAGCAGTTCTTC. It is translated as CASSLPGLIAEQFF.

This chain joins TRBV27 and TRBJ1-5; 7 bases fit TRBD1. Trimming cost V 6 bases and J 6 bases; bases outside gene matches: 2. The CDR3 has 12 amino acids. Germline-derived CDR1 and CDR2 are MNHEY and SMNVEV (reference sequence). The CDR3 spells CASRQGSQPQHF. DNA for the CDR3: TGTGCCAGCAGACAGGGGAGTCAGCCCCAGCATTTT.

The chain is built from TRBV27 and TRBJ2-3, with D uncertain. The length of the CDR3 is 14 residues. V dropped 5 bases and J dropped 2 bases, with 11 bases sitting between them. Germline V gene lookup returns CDR1 MNHEY and CDR2 SMNVEV (reference sequence). The CDR3 protein is CASSHGVPTDTQYF. In nucleotides, the CDR3 is TGTGCCAGCAGTCATGGGGTACCCACAGATACGCAGTATTTT.

The chain employs TRBV28 and TRBJ2-3; TRBD1 matches 8 bases. Germline lookup yields CDR1 MDHEN and CDR2 SYDVKM. V trimming: 5 bases; J trimming: 1 base; junction bases outside the gene matches: 2. The length of the CDR3 is 14 residues. CDR3 nucleotide sequence: TGTGCCAGCAGTGGGACAGGCGGCACAGATACGCAGTATTTT. Protein product: CASSGTGGTDTQYF. The entire variable domain, with the rest obtained from reference TRBV28 and TRBJ2-3, is as follows: DVKVTQSSRYLVKRTGEKVFLECVQDMDHENMFWYRQDPGLGLRLIYFSYDVKMKEKGDIPEGYSVSREKKERFSLILESASTNQTSMYLCASSGTGGTDTQYFGPGTRLTVL.

J is TRBJ2-3 and V is TRBV27; maybe TRBD2 (6 bases). CDR1 MNHEY and CDR2 SMNVEV come from the germline V gene (reference sequence). CDR3 size: 16 residues. V shed 2 bases and J shed 2 bases, with 14 bases lying between them. The CDR3 nucleotides are TGTGCCAGCAGTTTAGGAGGGGAAAGCCTCACAGATACGCAGTATTTT. Its translation: CASSLGGESLTDTQYF.

The rearrangement joins TRBV19 to TRBJ2-1; 7 nucleotides match TRBD1. CDR1 and CDR2 from the germline V gene are LNHDA and SQIVND (reference sequence). The J segment lost 4 bases and the V segment lost 3 bases, leaving 6 bases of the junction unmatched. The CDR3 is 15 amino acids. The CDR3, as DNA: TGTGCCAGTAGTATCAACAGGGGAGCGTACAATGAGCAGTTCTTC. It specifies CASSINRGAYNEQFF.

In its sample, this clone was seen once. The genes are TRBV19 and TRBJ1-5; D gene unclear. The CDR3 has 13 amino acids. Germline values: CDR1 LNHDA, CDR2 SQIVND (reference sequence). V dropped 7 bases and J dropped 6 bases, with 13 bases sitting between them. The CDR3 spells CASTPNPGQPQHF. CDR3 DNA: TGTGCCAGTACCCCTAATCCCGGTCAGCCCCAGCATTTT. Together with reference TRBV19 and TRBJ1-5, the CDR3 gives the full variable domain: DGGITQSPKYLFRKEGQNVTLSCEQNLNHDAMYWYRQDPGQGLRLIYYSQIVNDFQKGDIAEGYSVSREKKESFPLTVTSAQKNPTAFYLCASTPNPGQPQHFGDGTRLSIL.

The chain is built from TRBV7-3 and TRBJ2-7; 9 bases line up with TRBD1. Germline trimming cut 5 bases from V and 2 bases from J; bases unmatched to any gene: 4. Germline V CDR1 and CDR2: SGHTA, FQGTGA. The CDR3 sequence is 14 residues long. The DNA of the CDR3 is TGTGCCAGCAGCCTTGGGACAGGGACCTACGAGCAGTACTTC. This sequence encodes CASSLGTGTYEQYF.

This clone showed up just a few times. The CDR3 protein is CASRLAGLADTQYF. CDR3 coding DNA: TGTGCCTCTCGACTAGCGGGGTTGGCAGATACGCAGTATTTT. The chain has TRBV19 and TRBJ2-3; TRBD2 matches at 11 bases. Trimming at V came to 11 bases and at J to 4 bases, leaving 8 bases not matched to a gene. The CDR3 consists of 14 residues. Germline V lookup: CDR1 LNHDA, CDR2 SQIVND (reference sequence). The full variable domain, completed using reference TRBV19 and TRBJ2-3, is DGGITQSPKYLFRKEGQNVTLSCEQNLNHDAMYWYRQDPGQGLRLIYYSQIVNDFQKGDIAEGYSVSREKKESFPLTVTSAQKNPTAFYLCASRLAGLADTQYFGPGTRLTVL.

The chain has TRBV7-9 and TRBJ1-1, with TRBD1 matching 7 bases. J lost 11 bases, V lost 1 base, and 7 bases had no gene match. This CDR3 is 13 amino acids long. Looked up from germline, CDR1 is SEHNR and CDR2 is FQNEAQ (reference sequence). CDR3 bases: TGTGCCAGCAGCTTAGTTACAGGGGAATGGGCTTTCTTT. This codes for CASSLVTGEWAFF. The entire variable domain, with the rest obtained from reference TRBV7-9 and TRBJ1-1, is as follows: DTGVSQNPRHKITKRGQNVTFRCDPISEHNRLYWYRQTLGQGPEFLTYFQNEAQLEKSRLLSDRFSAERPKGSFSTLEIQRTEQGDSAMYLCASSLVTGEWAFFGQGTRLTVV.

CDR3 sequence (DNA): TGTGCCAGCAGCTTAGTTGCGGGTAGCGAGCAGTTCTTC. Protein sequence: CASSLVAGSEQFF. The rearrangement uses TRBV7-7 and TRBJ2-1; possible D gene TRBD2, 5 bases. The CDR3 consists of 13 residues. Germline assignment: CDR1 SSHAT and CDR2 FNYEAQ (reference sequence). Deletions cut 1 base from V and 10 bases from J, with 11 bases between.

V and J are TRBV4-1 and TRBJ2-1; TRBD2 matches 12 bases. V dropped 3 bases and J dropped 3; count of bases not matched to a gene: 6. CDR3 length: 17 amino acids. Germline-derived CDR1 and CDR2 are MGHRA and YSYEKL. This chain's CDR3 is CASSQETSGSYYNEQFF. The CDR3 DNA follows: TGCGCCAGCAGCCAGGAGACTAGCGGGAGCTACTACAATGAGCAGTTCTTC.

The chain uses TRBV6-1 and TRBJ2-7, with D perhaps TRBD1 (6 bases). The V end was cut by 7 bases, the J end by 1 base, with 8 bases between. CDR1 and CDR2 from the germline V gene are MNHNS and SASEGT. This CDR3 has 12 residues. The CDR3 DNA sequence: TGTGCCAGCAAGGGGGTATCCTACGAGCAGTACTTC. Translation: CASKGVSYEQYF.